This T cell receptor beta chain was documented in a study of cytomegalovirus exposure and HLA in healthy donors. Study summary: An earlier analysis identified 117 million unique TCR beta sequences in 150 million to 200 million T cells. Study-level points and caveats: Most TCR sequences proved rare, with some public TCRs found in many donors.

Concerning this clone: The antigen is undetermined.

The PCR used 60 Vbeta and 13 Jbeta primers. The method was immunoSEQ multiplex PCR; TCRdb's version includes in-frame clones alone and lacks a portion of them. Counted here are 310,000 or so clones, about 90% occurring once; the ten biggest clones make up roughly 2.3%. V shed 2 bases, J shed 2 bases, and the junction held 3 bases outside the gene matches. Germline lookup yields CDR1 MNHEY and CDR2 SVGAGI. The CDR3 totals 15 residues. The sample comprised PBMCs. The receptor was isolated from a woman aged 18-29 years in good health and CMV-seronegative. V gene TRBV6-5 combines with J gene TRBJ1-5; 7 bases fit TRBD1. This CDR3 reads CASSYLGQGNQPQHF. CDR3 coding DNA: TGTGCCAGCAGTTACCTCGGACAGGGCAATCAGCCCCAGCATTTT.